Here is one T cell receptor (beta chain) with its context. V dropped 0 bases and J dropped 4 bases, with 12 bases sitting between them. Per the germline V gene, CDR1 is MGHRA and CDR2 is YSYEKL. The CDR3 has 15 residues. The source of the sample is a study of T cell responses to AZD1222 COVID-19 vaccine. Second-dose intervals of approximately 4 or approximately 12 weeks were pooled. TCRdb's table, derived via immunoSEQ multiplex PCR, lists solely in-frame clones and lacks some. The table shows 170,000 or so clones, with about 86% occurring only once. V gene TRBV4-1 combines with J gene TRBJ1-2; a weak D match, TRBD1 (6 bases). The source was peripheral blood, collected 28 days after the second AZD1222 dose. The origin of this receptor is an adult who received the AZD1222 COVID-19 vaccine. The CDR3 DNA is TGCGCCAGCAGCCAAGATGGGGGCATGGGCTATGGCTACACCTTC. Translated: CASSQDGGMGYGYTF.